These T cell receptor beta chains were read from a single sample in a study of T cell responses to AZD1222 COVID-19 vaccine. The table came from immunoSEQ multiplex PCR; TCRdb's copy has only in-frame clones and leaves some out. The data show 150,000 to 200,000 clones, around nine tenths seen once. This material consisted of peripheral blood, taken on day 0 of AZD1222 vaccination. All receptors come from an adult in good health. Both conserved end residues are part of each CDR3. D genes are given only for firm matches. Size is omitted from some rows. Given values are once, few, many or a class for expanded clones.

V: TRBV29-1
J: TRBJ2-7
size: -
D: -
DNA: TGCAGCGTTCAGGGAGGGGGGTACGAGCAGTACTTC
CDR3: CSVQGGGYEQYF

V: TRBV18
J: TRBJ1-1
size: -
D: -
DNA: TGTGCCAGCTCACCGCTCGGAGGGGGGACTGAAGCTTTCTTT
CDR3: CASSPLGGGTEAFF

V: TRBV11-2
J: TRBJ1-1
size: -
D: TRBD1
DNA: TGTGCCAGCAGCTTAGGACAGGGTCGGTATCAACCAAGCGGAACTGAAGCTTTCTTT
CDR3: CASSLGQGRYQPSGTEAFF

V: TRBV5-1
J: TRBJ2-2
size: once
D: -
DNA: TGCGCCAGCAGCTTGATAGAGGAAACCGGGGAGCTGTTTTTT
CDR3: CASSLIEETGELFF

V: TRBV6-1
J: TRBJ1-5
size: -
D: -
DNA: TGTGCCAGCAGTGAAGGGACAGTTGGCAGTCAGCCCCAGCATTTT
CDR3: CASSEGTVGSQPQHF

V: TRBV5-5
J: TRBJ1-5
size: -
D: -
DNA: TGTGCCAGCAGCTTAGGGACGGGGGCTGGGAGCAATCAGCCCCAGCATTTT
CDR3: CASSLGTGAGSNQPQHF

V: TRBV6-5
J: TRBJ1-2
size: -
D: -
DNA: TGTGCCAGCAGCCGACGCCAGGCGTTATATGGCTACACCTTC
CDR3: CASSRRQALYGYTF

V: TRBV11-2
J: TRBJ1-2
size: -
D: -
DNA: TGTGCCAGCAGCACCTCAGGGACCTATGGCTACACCTTC
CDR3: CASSTSGTYGYTF

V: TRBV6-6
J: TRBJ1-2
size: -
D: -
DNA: TGTGCCAGCAGTTACTCCAGTGGCTACACCTTC
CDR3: CASSYSSGYTF

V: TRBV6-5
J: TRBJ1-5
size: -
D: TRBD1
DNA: TGTGCCAGCAGTAATTACAGGGGAAATCAGCCCCAGCATTTT
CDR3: CASSNYRGNQPQHF

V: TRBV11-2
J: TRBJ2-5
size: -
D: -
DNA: TGTGCCAGCAGCTTAGTTCAAGAGACCCAGTACTTC
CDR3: CASSLVQETQYF

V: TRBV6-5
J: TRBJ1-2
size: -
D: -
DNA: TGTGCCAGCATAATCCTCCAGGGAGCTAACTATGGTTACACCTTC
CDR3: CASIILQGANYGYTF

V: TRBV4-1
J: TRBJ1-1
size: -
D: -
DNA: TGCGCCAGCAGCCAGGGGGAAGCGGAGGAAGCTTTCTTT
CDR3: CASSQGEAEEAFF

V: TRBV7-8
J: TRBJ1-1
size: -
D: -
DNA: TGTGCCAGCAGCTTAGAGGGTAACACTGAAGCTTTCTTT
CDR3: CASSLEGNTEAFF

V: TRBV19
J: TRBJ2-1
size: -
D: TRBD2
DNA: TGTGCCAGTAGTGACGGACTAGCGGGATACAATGAGCAGTTCTTC
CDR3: CASSDGLAGYNEQFF

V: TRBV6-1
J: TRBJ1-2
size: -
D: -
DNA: TGTGCCAGCAGTGAAGCGCCAAGGGGGGAGAGGGGCTACACCTTC
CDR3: CASSEAPRGERGYTF

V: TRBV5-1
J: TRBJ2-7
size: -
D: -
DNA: TGCGCCAGCAGCTTGGTGGGGACACAATACGAGCAGTACTTC
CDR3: CASSLVGTQYEQYF

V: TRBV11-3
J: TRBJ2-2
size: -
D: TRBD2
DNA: TGTGCCAGCAGCCCGACTAGCGGGAGGACCGGGGAGCTGTTTTTT
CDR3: CASSPTSGRTGELFF

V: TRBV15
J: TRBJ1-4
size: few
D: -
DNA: TGTGCCACCAGCAGGGATAAGGGGGCTAATGAAAAACTGTTTTTT
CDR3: CATSRDKGANEKLFF

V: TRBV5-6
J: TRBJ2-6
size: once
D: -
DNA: TGTGCCAGCAGCTTGATGAGCTCTGGGGCCAACGTCCTGACTTTC
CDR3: CASSLMSSGANVLTF

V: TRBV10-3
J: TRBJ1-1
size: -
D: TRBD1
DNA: TGTGCCATCAGTCCGGGACAGGGGGGGAACACTGAAGCTTTCTTT
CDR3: CAISPGQGGNTEAFF

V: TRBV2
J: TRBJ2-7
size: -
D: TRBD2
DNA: TGTGCCAGCAGTACCGCCCCCCGGGGGGACTACGAGCAGTACTTC
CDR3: CASSTAPRGDYEQYF

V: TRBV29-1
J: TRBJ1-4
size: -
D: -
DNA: TGCAGCGTTGAATATCCGAGGGGTGATGAAAAACTGTTTTTT
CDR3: CSVEYPRGDEKLFF

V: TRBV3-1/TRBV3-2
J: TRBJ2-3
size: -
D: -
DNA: TGTGCTGCGGCATCCCTCCTCACAGATACGCAGTATTTT
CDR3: CAAASLLTDTQYF

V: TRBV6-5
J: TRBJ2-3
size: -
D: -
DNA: TGTGCCAGCAGTTACTCGCTAGCCATGACAGATACGCAGTATTTT
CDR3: CASSYSLAMTDTQYF

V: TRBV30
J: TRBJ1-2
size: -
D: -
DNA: TGTGCCTGCGGAGACCTCGGGCAGGGCAGAGACTATGGCTACACCTTC
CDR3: CACGDLGQGRDYGYTF

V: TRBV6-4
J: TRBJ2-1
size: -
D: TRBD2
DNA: TGTGCCAGCAGCGAGACTAGCGGGCTATACAATGAGCAGTTCTTC
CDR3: CASSETSGLYNEQFF

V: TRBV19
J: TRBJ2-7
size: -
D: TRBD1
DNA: TGTGCCAGTAGTACCTCGCCAGGGGGCACCTACGAGCAGTACTTC
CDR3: CASSTSPGGTYEQYF

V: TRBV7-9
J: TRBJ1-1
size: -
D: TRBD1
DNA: TGTGCCAGCAGAGGGCAGGGGGCTGTGAGTGGTGAAGCTTTCTTT
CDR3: CASRGQGAVSGEAFF

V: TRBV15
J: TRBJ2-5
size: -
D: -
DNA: TGTGCCACCAGCAGGGTACAAGAGACCCAGTACTTC
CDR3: CATSRVQETQYF